These 29 T cell receptor beta chains were all obtained from the same sample, sequenced in a study of Graves' ophthalmopathy and Graves' hyperthyroidism. RNA transcripts were the template, and TCR beta CDR3 regions were amplified from them. Amplification began with first-round RT-PCR using HTBI primers, then second-round multiplex PCR was performed. Each CDR3 protein is one row after TCRdb ran MiXCR on the multiplex PCR reads. The repertoire holds about 1.1 million distinct CDR3 sequences, with roughly two fifths as singletons. The specimen was peripheral blood or thyroid tissue (not recorded which). These receptors came from an adult man with Graves' hyperthyroidism.

This clonotype was seen only a few times. V and J are TRBV27 and TRBJ1-3; 7 bases agree with TRBD1. This CDR3 has 16 residues. Losses at the gene ends were 3 bases for V and 3 bases for J; bases not matched to a gene: 8. Germline CDR1 reads MNHEY; CDR2 reads SMNVEV (reference sequence). The CDR3 is CASSLRSTGVGNTIYF. The CDR3 coding sequence is TGTGCCAGCAGTTTGCGTAGCACAGGGGTTGGAAACACCATATATTTT.

This clonotype was counted between two and nine times. Mismatch with germline at one junction end may stem from a read error. The V and J genes are TRBV7-9 and TRBJ1-5; D remains ambiguous. Germline V gene data show CDR1 as SEHNR and CDR2 as FQNEAQ (reference sequence). The CDR3 extends over 15 amino acids. The CDR3 here is CASSLQVGGDQPQHF. CDR3 coding DNA: TGCGCCAGCAGCCTTCAAGTGGGCGGCGATCAGCCCCAGCATTTT.

There are a few counts of this clonotype. V gene TRBV4-3 combines with J gene TRBJ2-6; perhaps TRBD1 as D (5 bases). V was shortened by 0 bases and J by 0 bases, with 12 bases between the two germline ends. The CDR3 is 18 amino acids. The germline CDR1 and CDR2 sequences are LGHNA and YSLEER. The CDR3 here is CASSQEVRTNSGANVLTF. CDR3 in DNA: TGCGCCAGCAGCCAAGAAGTCAGGACAAACTCTGGGGCCAACGTCCTGACTTTC.

Comment on this clonotype: An end of the junction does not agree with germline; a read error may underlie this. This chain links TRBV9 with TRBJ1-4, with unresolved D. The CDR3 contains 14 residues. The germline CDR1 and CDR2 sequences are SGDLS and YYNGEE. CDR3 residues: CASSLGLTNENLFF. The CDR3 region has the DNA TGTGCCAGCAGCCTAGGGTTGACTAATGAAAACCTGTTTTTT.

V and J are TRBV20-1 and TRBJ2-7; a weak D match, TRBD1 (6 bases). V was clipped by 3 bases and J by 5 bases, with 17 bases between them. Germline CDR1 and CDR2: DFQATT and SNEGSKA (reference sequence). This CDR3 has 14 residues. CDR3 sequence (DNA): TGCAGTGCTAGCTCAAGGGGGTACGGGCACGAGCAGTACTTC. Its protein is CSASSRGYGHEQYF.

The chain uses TRBV5-1 and TRBJ1-1, with D tentatively TRBD1 (5 bases). Germline V gene data show CDR1 as SGHRS and CDR2 as YFSETQ. The germline V and J ends were trimmed by 5 bases and 9 bases, with 17 bases remaining between them. The CDR3 runs to 13 residues. DNA for the CDR3: TGCGCCAGCAGTAGGGACGGGAGAGACCAAGCTTTCTTT. Amino acids: CASSRDGRDQAFF.

This clonotype was found a few times. The rearrangement uses TRBV15 and TRBJ1-5; TRBD1 might be the D (5 bases). Germline V CDR1 and CDR2: LNHNV, YYDKDF (reference sequence). The CDR3 is made up of 15 amino acids. Trimming took 5 bases from V and 0 from J, leaving 11 bases between them. The CDR3 nucleotides read TGTGCCACCAGCCGTGACAGTGATAGCAATCAGCCCCAGCATTTT. It encodes CATSRDSDSNQPQHF.

This clonotype was observed many times. The V gene is TRBV2, the J gene TRBJ2-7; 8 positions agree with TRBD2. CDR3 length equals 15 residues. CDR1 and CDR2 (germline): SNHLY, FYNNEI. V was pared by 6 bases and J by 1 base, with 8 bases of the junction left unmatched. CDR3 sequence reads: CASRPGLEGSYEQYF. CDR3 DNA: TGTGCCAGCAGGCCGGGACTAGAGGGATCCTACGAGCAGTACTTC.

This chain uses TRBV10-3 with TRBJ1-2; D is ambiguous. The V and J ends lost 6 bases and 4 bases respectively, with 9 bases between them. The germline gives CDR1 ENHRY, CDR2 SYGVKD. The CDR3 consists of 12 residues. CDR3 DNA: TGTGCCATCAGGGCTTACGGCTATGGCTACACCTTC. This codes for CAIRAYGYGYTF.

This clonotype was detected many times. The chain is built from TRBV29-1 and TRBJ2-5, with 11 nucleotides matching TRBD2. After removal of 6 bases from V and 1 base from J, the junction contained 13 bases not matched to a gene. The germline V gene encodes CDR1 SQVTM and CDR2 ANQGSEA. The CDR3 covers 17 residues. The CDR3 region is CSVAGLAGGTSQETQYF. DNA of the CDR3: TGCAGCGTCGCCGGGCTAGCGGGAGGTACCTCCCAAGAGACCCAGTACTTC.

The rearrangement links TRBV7-2 to TRBJ1-2; a possible D gene is TRBD1 (6 bases). Trimming stripped 3 bases from V and 7 bases from J, with 15 bases between. There are 14 residues in the CDR3. Germline V lookup: CDR1 SGHTA, CDR2 FQGNSA. CDR3 protein: CASSLLSRGSGYTF. The CDR3 nucleotides are TGTGCCAGCAGCTTGTTATCCAGGGGCTCTGGCTACACCTTC.

This clonotype was recorded many times. The V and J genes are TRBV11-3 and TRBJ2-7; D gene unclear. V was trimmed by 5 bases and J by 6 bases, leaving 14 bases between them. The CDR3 is 13 residues long. From germline, CDR1 is SGHNT and CDR2 YENEEA. The CDR3 coding sequence is TGTGCCAGCAGCCTCTCGTTTGCCGGCGAGCAGTACTTC. Translated, it gives CASSLSFAGEQYF. The variable domain in full, completed from reference TRBV11-3 and TRBJ2-7, reads EAGVVQSPRYKIIEKKQPVAFWCNPISGHNTLYWYLQNLGQGPELLIRYENEEAVDDSQLPKDRFSAERLKGVDSTLKIQPAELGDSAVYLCASSLSFAGEQYFGPGTRLTVT.

Ten or more counts support this clonotype. The chain joins TRBV19 to TRBJ2-7; 11 bases match TRBD1. CDR1 is LNHDA and CDR2 is SQIVND in the germline V gene (reference sequence). The CDR3 is 16 residues long. V shed 5 bases and J 2 bases; nucleotides not matched to a gene: 8. The CDR3 protein is CASSATRDRGTYEQYF. The CDR3 DNA follows: TGTGCCAGTAGTGCTACCCGGGACAGGGGGACCTACGAGCAGTACTTC. Full variable domain (outside the CDR3, taken from reference TRBV19 and TRBJ2-7): DGGITQSPKYLFRKEGQNVTLSCEQNLNHDAMYWYRQDPGQGLRLIYYSQIVNDFQKGDIAEGYSVSREKKESFPLTVTSAQKNPTAFYLCASSATRDRGTYEQYFGPGTRLTVT.

This clonotype was found a few times. V is TRBV3-1 and J is TRBJ2-7; 7 bases match TRBD1. The trim removed 3 bases at V and 7 bases at J, leaving 9 bases unmatched. Germline CDR1 reads LGHDT; CDR2 reads YNNKEL (reference sequence). The CDR3 is made up of 14 amino acids. The CDR3 sequence is CASSHAIDRAEQYF. The CDR3 coding sequence is TGTGCCAGCAGCCATGCTATCGACAGGGCAGAGCAGTACTTC.

This clonotype was detected many times. The chain carries TRBV20-1 and TRBJ1-1; D call uncertain. Germline-derived CDR1 and CDR2 are DFQATT and SNEGSKA (reference sequence). V lost 0 bases, J lost 0 bases, and 5 bases lay in between. The CDR3 spans 13 residues. This chain's CDR3 is CSARDLMNTEAFF. Here the CDR3 DNA reads TGCAGTGCTAGAGATCTGATGAACACTGAAGCTTTCTTT.

The rearrangement joins TRBV4-3 to TRBJ1-5, with a tentative D call TRBD1 (5 bases). The CDR3 spans 16 residues. Trimming removed 1 base from V and 4 bases from J, with 14 bases in between. Germline CDR1 reads LGHNA; CDR2 reads YSLEER. The CDR3, as DNA: TGCGCCAGCAGCCAAGTGGCCGGAGGGGCAAATCAGCCCCAGCATTTT. It codes for CASSQVAGGANQPQHF.

Only one count was recorded for this clonotype. This chain links TRBV7-8 with TRBJ2-2, with no clear D. The CDR3 loop spans 16 amino acids. With 7 bases removed from V and 1 base from J, the gap between germline ends came to 16 bases. Per the germline V gene, CDR1 is SGHVS and CDR2 is FQNEAQ. This CDR3 reads CASTPQTGRNTGELFF. As DNA, the CDR3 is TGTGCCAGCACGCCACAGACGGGTAGGAACACCGGGGAGCTGTTTTTT.

This chain links TRBV7-8 with TRBJ2-7; 11 nucleotides line up with TRBD1. With 6 bases clipped from V and 6 bases from J, the junction kept 10 bases outside the gene matches. There are 15 residues in the CDR3. The germline V gene encodes CDR1 SGHVS and CDR2 FQNEAQ. The chain's CDR3 is CASSPAKGQGAEQYF. CDR3 nucleotides: TGTGCCAGCAGTCCCGCAAAAGGACAGGGGGCCGAGCAGTACTTC.

The chain joins TRBV20-1 to TRBJ2-2; D is unresolved. Germline V CDR1 and CDR2: DFQATT, SNEGSKA (reference sequence). The CDR3 runs to 11 residues. Trimming cost V 7 bases and J 7 bases, with 10 bases left between them. CDR3 bases: TGCAGTGGCCGACTCGTCGGGGAGCTGTTTTTT. Translation: CSGRLVGELFF.

This clonotype was found a few times. V gene TRBV7-2 combines with J gene TRBJ1-2; 7 nucleotides align to TRBD1. This CDR3 spans 14 amino acids. Per germline, CDR1 SGHTA and CDR2 FQGNSA. V was pared by 4 bases and J by 3 bases, with 5 bases of the junction left unmatched. The CDR3 loop reads CASSWGQTDYGYTF. In DNA form, the CDR3 reads TGTGCCAGCAGCTGGGGACAGACGGACTATGGCTACACCTTC.

A word on this clonotype: A junction boundary mismatches the germline segment, possibly from a read error. The chain couples TRBV7-9 to TRBJ2-7; a weak D match, TRBD1 (5 bases). Germline V CDR1 and CDR2: SEHNR, FQNEAQ (reference sequence). This CDR3 comprises 13 residues. CDR3 in amino acids: CASSPHRNYEQYF. For the CDR3, the DNA is TGCGCCAGCAGCCCCCACAGGAACTACGAGCAGTACTTC.

This clonotype was counted ten times or more. The chain combines TRBV6-5 with TRBJ1-1; D may be TRBD1 (5 bases). V dropped 4 bases and J dropped 1 base, with 13 bases sitting between them. This CDR3 contains 15 residues. CDR1 and CDR2 (germline): MNHEY, SVGAGI. The CDR3 region has the DNA TGTGCCAGCAGTTTTATCGGGACGGCGAACACTGAAGCTTTCTTT. Translation gives CASSFIGTANTEAFF.

The chain couples TRBV2 to TRBJ2-5; the D gene is possibly TRBD1 (6 bases). Germline V gene sequence: CDR1 SNHLY, CDR2 FYNNEI. V lost 0 bases, J lost 4 bases, and 9 bases lay in between. This CDR3 is built from 14 residues. The CDR3 DNA is TGTGCCAGCAGTGAAGCGCTAGGGGGAGAGACCCAGTACTTC. It yields the protein CASSEALGGETQYF.

This clonotype was counted between two and nine times. This chain links TRBV6-5 with TRBJ2-7; tentatively, D is TRBD1 or TRBD2 (6 bases each). The V gene lost 5 bases and the J gene lost 2 bases, with 16 bases spanning the gap. This CDR3 is built from 15 residues. Germline V lookup: CDR1 MNHEY, CDR2 SVGAGI. Here the CDR3 DNA reads TGTGCCAGCAGTGGGGGGCCGGAGGATCCCTACGAGCAGTACTTC. Amino acid sequence: CASSGGPEDPYEQYF.

The V gene is TRBV7-4, the J gene TRBJ2-7, with 9 bases identical to TRBD1. Germline V lookup: CDR1 SGHVT, CDR2 SQSDAQ. The V and J ends lost 5 bases and 4 bases, in that order; junction bases with no gene match: 12. This CDR3 comprises 16 residues. DNA of the CDR3: TGTGCCAGCAGCCCTGGACAGGGGAAGGGCAATTACGAGCAGTACTTC. Protein product: CASSPGQGKGNYEQYF. The complete variable domain, with remaining parts taken from reference TRBV7-4 and TRBJ2-7, reads GAGVSQSPRYKVAKRGRDVALRCDSISGHVTLYWYRQTLGQGSEVLTYSQSDAQRDKSGRPSGRFSAERPERSVSTLKIQRTEQGDSAVYLCASSPGQGKGNYEQYFGPGTRLTVT.

This clonotype has only a few counts. The CDR3 loop reads CASSQENLALTGQPQHF. In DNA form, the CDR3 reads TGCGCCAGCAGCCAAGAAAATTTAGCCCTAACAGGTCAGCCCCAGCATTTT. The chain employs TRBV4-1 and TRBJ1-5, with D possibly being TRBD1 (5 bases). The CDR3 runs to 17 residues. Per germline, CDR1 MGHRA and CDR2 YSYEKL. V dropped 0 bases and J dropped 6 bases, with 18 bases sitting between them.

The table lists this clonotype with a few counts. V and J are TRBV14 and TRBJ2-7; TRBD1 might be the D (5 bases). Germline CDR1 reads SGHDN; CDR2 reads FVKESK. CDR3 length: 15 residues. The V end lost 0 bases, the J end lost 2 bases, and 11 bases lay between the germline ends. The CDR3 protein is CASSQERQGPYEQYF. Written as DNA, the CDR3 is TGTGCCAGCAGCCAAGAGAGGCAGGGCCCCTACGAGCAGTACTTC.

The gene calls are TRBV12-3 or TRBV12-4 and TRBJ2-7; TRBD2 aligns across 9 bases. The CDR3 runs 16 residues. The V segment lost 5 bases and the J segment 7 bases; nucleotides outside the gene matches: 15. The CDR3 DNA is TGTGCCAGCAGTCGGACTAGCGTGGGGATGGGGGATGAGCAGTACTTC. Translated, it gives CASSRTSVGMGDEQYF.

The V gene is TRBV7-6, the J gene TRBJ1-5; the D is unclear. Between the trimmed V and J ends, which lost 5 bases and 7 bases, there was a span of 15 bases. Per germline, CDR1 SGHVS and CDR2 FNYEAQ. The CDR3 totals 14 residues. The CDR3 loop is CASSPGGYGQPQHF. CDR3 DNA: TGTGCCAGCAGCCCAGGAGGGTATGGGCAGCCCCAGCATTTT.